The clone carrying this T cell receptor beta chain showed up many times. This sample stems from a study of T cells in Graves' hyperthyroidism and ophthalmopathy. Overall study context: The authors collected peripheral blood at initial diagnosis, before any treatment.

The investigators amplified TCR beta CDR3 regions from RNA transcripts. HTBI primers drove first-round RT-PCR of the TCR CDR3. TCRdb passed the multiplex PCR reads through MiXCR, listing each CDR3 protein once. The sample holds around 360,000 distinct CDR3 sequences; roughly 15% are singletons and the top ten take approximately 19%. Trimming shortened V by 6 bases and J by 7 bases, and 10 bases separated the two germline ends. Per germline, CDR1 DFQATT and CDR2 SNEGSKA (reference sequence). This CDR3 spans 10 amino acids. Each ophthalmopathy patient scored at least 3 on the Clinical Activity Score and at least 4 on NOSPECS grade, with duration under 3 months.

Material: blood. This clonotype originated in a woman in her sixties or seventies with Graves' ophthalmopathy. V usage is TRBV20-1 and J usage is TRBJ2-7, with D uncertain. The CDR3, as DNA: TGCAGTGCAAAGACCCAGGAGCAGTACTTC. Residues: CSAKTQEQYF.